This T cell receptor (beta chain) is from a study of shared clonotypes between healthy human individuals. Sequencing used immunoSEQ multiplex PCR; TCRdb keeps in-frame clones, though not all of them. The table lists about 2 million clones, less than 95% of them singletons. The CDR3 runs 11 residues. Trimming removed 9 bases at V and 4 bases at J, with 10 bases between. Germline lookup yields CDR1 SGHDT and CDR2 YYEEEE. Naive CD8 populations comprised CD45RO-negative cells positively selected for CCR7, excluding terminally differentiated effector memory CD45RA+ cells. The specimen sequenced was naive CD8+ T cells sorted from blood. This sequence joins TRBV5-6 and TRBJ1-1; D gene unclear. The TCR comes from a man between 18 and 29 years old in good health. The CDR3 region is CATSIGTEAFF. In DNA, the CDR3 is TGTGCCACCTCGATCGGCACTGAAGCTTTCTTT.